This TCR beta chain was identified during a study of T cell responses to AZD1222 COVID-19 vaccine. V was clipped by 1 base and J by 0 bases, with 9 bases between them. Germline V gene sequence: CDR1 MGHRA, CDR2 YSYEKL. This CDR3 has 16 amino acids. As to this clone: Its antigen is not known.

Sequencing was performed with immunoSEQ multiplex PCR; in TCRdb, only in-frame clones are kept and a portion is missing. This sample has some 170,000 clones, with 85% to 95% found just once. The study, taken as a whole, reports: Only a handful of AZD1222 recipients, five to seven in all, had baseline seropositivity. The study reported that nearly half of spike-specific TCRs target unmutated variant regions.

This chain uses TRBV4-1 with TRBJ1-4; perhaps TRBD1 as D (5 bases). The sample was peripheral blood, taken on day 0 of AZD1222 vaccination. This receptor was taken from an adult in good health. CDR3 loop: CASSQGQNPTNEKLFF. Here the CDR3 DNA reads TGCGCCAGCAGCCAAGGACAGAACCCAACTAATGAAAAACTGTTTTTT.